A single sample is the source of the 20 T cell receptor beta chains below, sequenced in a study of T cell changes during pregnancy in multiple sclerosis. TCRdb keeps only in-frame clones here, not all; method: immunoSEQ multiplex PCR. In the table there are some 31,000 clones, about nine tenths of which are singletons. The material was CD8+ T cells from peripheral blood mononuclear cells, obtained in the second trimester of pregnancy. The receptors here all came from a female donor in good health, enrolled as a control in a pregnancy study.

The chain links TRBV30 to TRBJ2-6; no definite D call. Germline values: CDR1 GTSNPN, CDR2 SVGIG (reference sequence). The CDR3 runs 16 residues. Trimming removed 0 bases from V and 0 bases from J, with 9 bases in between. In nucleotides, the CDR3 is TGTGCCTGGAGTGTGGCGAGGATCTCTGGGGCCAACGTCCTGACTTTC. Protein sequence: CAWSVARISGANVLTF.

The chain uses TRBV7-9 and TRBJ1-1, with 8 bases that match TRBD1. This CDR3 spans 14 amino acids. Trimming cost V 4 bases and J 7 bases; bases outside gene matches: 8. Germline values: CDR1 SEHNR, CDR2 FQNEAQ (reference sequence). The CDR3 nucleotides are TGTGCCAGCAGCTCCCCCCAGGACAGGGTTGAAGCTTTCTTT. Protein: CASSSPQDRVEAFF.

This chain links TRBV7-9 with TRBJ1-2; D might be TRBD1 (5 bases). Per germline, CDR1 SEHNR and CDR2 FQNEAQ (reference sequence). The V end was cut by 5 bases, the J end by 6 bases, with 13 bases between. The CDR3 contains 13 residues. CDR3 sequence reads: CASSNGQAHGYTF. The CDR3 coding sequence is TGTGCCAGCAGCAACGGACAAGCCCATGGCTACACCTTC.

The chain is built from TRBV6-6 and TRBJ1-1; tentatively, D is TRBD1 (5 bases). V was clipped by 4 bases and J by 2 bases, with 14 bases between them. The CDR3 is 15 amino acids. CDR1 and CDR2 (germline): MNHNY, SVGAGI (reference sequence). CDR3 residues: CASSSYRQPNTEAFF. The CDR3 bases are TGTGCCAGCAGTTCCTACAGACAGCCTAACACTGAAGCTTTCTTT.

The chain links TRBV27 to TRBJ1-2; unclear D gene. The V gene's germline CDR1 is MNHEY and CDR2 SMNVEV (reference sequence). The V gene lost 2 bases and the J gene lost 5 bases, with 9 bases spanning the gap. The length of the CDR3 is 13 residues. DNA for the CDR3: TGTGCCAGCAGTTTACAACAAGATTATGGCTACACCTTC. This sequence encodes CASSLQQDYGYTF.

The chain recombines TRBV9 with TRBJ2-3, with 15 bases aligning to TRBD2. Germline values: CDR1 SGDLS, CDR2 YYNGEE. This CDR3 comprises 18 residues. V was clipped by 4 bases and J by 3 bases; unmatched bases: 9. CDR3 region: CASSQGLAGGGVTDTQYF. The CDR3 DNA reads TGTGCCAGCAGCCAGGGACTAGCGGGGGGAGGGGTAACAGATACGCAGTATTTT.

CDR3 nucleotides: TGCGCCAGCAGCCAAGCCGGGGGCACAGATACGCAGTATTTT. Protein: CASSQAGGTDTQYF. The J gene is TRBJ2-3, the V gene TRBV4-3; weak D call: TRBD2 (5 bases). The CDR3 totals 14 residues. V lost 1 base to trimming and J lost 1 base, with 6 bases between them. From germline, CDR1 is LGHNA and CDR2 YSLEER.

This clone was seen just once. The J gene is TRBJ2-2, the V gene TRBV4-3; 8 nucleotides agree with TRBD2. Germline CDR1 LGHNA, CDR2 YSLEER. CDR3 length equals 15 residues. With 3 bases clipped from V and 5 bases from J, the junction kept 5 bases outside the gene matches. CDR3 DNA sequence: TGCGCCAGCAGCCATCGCGGGGGGAGGACCGGGGAGCTGTTTTTT. This codes for CASSHRGGRTGELFF.

The count of this clone is one. This chain links TRBV13 with TRBJ2-7; 10 bases agree with TRBD1. This CDR3 has 15 residues. V lost 5 bases to trimming and J lost 0 bases; unmatched junction nucleotides: 4. Germline V gene sequence: CDR1 PRHDT, CDR2 FYEKMQ (reference sequence). The CDR3 DNA reads as TGTGCCAGCAGCGCCCGGACAGGGGGCTCCTACGAGCAGTACTTC. Its protein is CASSARTGGSYEQYF.

The rearrangement uses TRBV4-1 and TRBJ2-7, with D maybe TRBD1 (6 bases). This CDR3 contains 16 residues. Germline CDR1 MGHRA, CDR2 YSYEKL. V lost 0 bases and J 3 bases, leaving 15 bases between the germline ends. The CDR3 spells CASSQEGPGHNYEQYF. The DNA for the CDR3 is TGCGCCAGCAGCCAAGAGGGGCCGGGACACAACTACGAGCAGTACTTC.

The V gene is TRBV27, the J gene TRBJ2-3; 8 bases are shared with TRBD1. The CDR3 contains 16 residues. Trimming removed 3 bases from V and 1 base from J; junction bases left unmatched: 6. CDR1 MNHEY and CDR2 SMNVEV come from the germline V gene (reference sequence). The CDR3 nucleotides are TGTGCCAGCAGTTTGTCCAGGGGGCGCGGCACAGATACGCAGTATTTT. Its protein is CASSLSRGRGTDTQYF.

Only one count was recorded for this clone. The chain recombines TRBV5-5 with TRBJ1-1, with D possibly TRBD1 on 6 matching bases. The CDR3 loop spans 16 amino acids. Germline assignment: CDR1 SGHKS and CDR2 YYEKEE (reference sequence). V lost 0 bases, J lost 1 base, and 13 bases lay in between. CDR3 DNA: TGTGCCAGCAGCTTGGGGTGGACAGCCCAGAACACTGAAGCTTTCTTT. Translation gives CASSLGWTAQNTEAFF.

The J gene is TRBJ1-1, the V gene TRBV10-3; 8 nucleotides agree with TRBD1. This CDR3 region has 12 residues. Trimming at V came to 10 bases and at J to 1 base, leaving 2 bases not matched to a gene. Per germline, CDR1 ENHRY and CDR2 SYGVKD. CDR3: CATQGENTEAFF. The CDR3 DNA sequence: TGTGCCACACAGGGGGAGAACACTGAAGCTTTCTTT.

This chain connects TRBV9 to TRBJ1-1; D perhaps matches TRBD1 (6 bases). CDR3 length equals 11 residues. Trimming left V 5 bases short and J 8 bases short, with 10 bases between. Germline V gene lookup returns CDR1 SGDLS and CDR2 YYNGEE. The DNA for the CDR3 is TGTGCCAGCAGATCCGGGACAGAAGCTTTCTTT. It is translated as CASRSGTEAFF.

This clone was counted between two and nine times. The chain is built from TRBV4-3 and TRBJ2-6; possibly TRBD1 for D (5 bases). Trimming took off 1 base at V and 3 bases at J, with 7 bases between the two ends. There are 15 residues in the CDR3. In germline, CDR1 is LGHNA, CDR2 YSLEER. CDR3 nucleotide sequence: TGCGCCAGCAGCCAAGCAGGGCTTGGGGCCAACGTCCTGACTTTC. Residues: CASSQAGLGANVLTF.

V gene TRBV5-6 combines with J gene TRBJ1-2; D is possibly TRBD1 (5 bases). Between the trimmed V and J ends, which lost 0 bases and 0 bases, there was a span of 9 bases. The CDR3 is made up of 15 amino acids. CDR1 SGHDT and CDR2 YYEEEE come from the germline V gene. The CDR3 nucleotides read TGTGCCAGCAGCTTGGGACAGTTAGCTAACTATGGCTACACCTTC. It codes for CASSLGQLANYGYTF.

The genes are TRBV27 and TRBJ2-7; TRBD1 agrees at 9 bases. Losses at the gene ends were 2 bases for V and 4 bases for J; bases not matched to a gene: 21. Per germline, CDR1 MNHEY and CDR2 SMNVEV (reference sequence). This CDR3 has 20 residues. CDR3 loop: CASSLLQTGGGLRADYEQYF. The CDR3 nucleotides read TGTGCCAGCAGTTTACTCCAGACAGGGGGGGGATTGAGGGCCGATTACGAGCAGTACTTC.

This chain uses TRBV7-9 with TRBJ2-7, with D unresolved. Germline-derived CDR1 and CDR2 are SEHNR and FQNEAQ (reference sequence). The germline V and J ends were trimmed by 0 bases and 6 bases, with 9 bases remaining between them. The CDR3 is made up of 13 amino acids. CDR3 residues: CASSLALFVEQYF. CDR3 DNA: TGTGCCAGCAGCTTAGCACTTTTTGTCGAGCAGTACTTC.

This chain links TRBV2 with TRBJ2-2; the D is unclear. Germline V gene data show CDR1 as SNHLY and CDR2 as FYNNEI. CDR3 size: 14 residues. V lost 7 bases to trimming and J lost 0 bases, with 9 bases between them. CDR3 DNA sequence: TGTGCCAGCATCCCGGTACCGAACACCGGGGAGCTGTTTTTT. Residues: CASIPVPNTGELFF.

The J gene is TRBJ2-2, the V gene TRBV4-1; maybe TRBD2 (5 bases). The CDR3 has 15 residues. Deletions cut 3 bases from V and 6 bases from J, with 14 bases between. In germline, CDR1 is MGHRA, CDR2 YSYEKL. The CDR3 nucleotides are TGCGCCAGCAGCCAGAGGGAGCAGGCGGCCGGGGAGCTGTTTTTT. Protein product: CASSQREQAAGELFF.